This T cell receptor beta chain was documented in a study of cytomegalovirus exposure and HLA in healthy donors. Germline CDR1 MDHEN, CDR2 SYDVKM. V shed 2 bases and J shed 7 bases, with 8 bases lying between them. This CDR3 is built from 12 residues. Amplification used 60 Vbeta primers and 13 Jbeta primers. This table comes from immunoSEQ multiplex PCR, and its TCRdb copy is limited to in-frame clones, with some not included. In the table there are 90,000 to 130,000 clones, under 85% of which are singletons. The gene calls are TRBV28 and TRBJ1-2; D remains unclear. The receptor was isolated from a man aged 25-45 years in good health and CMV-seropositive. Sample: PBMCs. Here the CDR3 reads CASSLPTGGYTF. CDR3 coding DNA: TGTGCCAGCAGTTTACCAACTGGTGGCTACACCTTC.